This TCR beta chain is from a study of cytomegalovirus exposure and HLA in healthy donors. Background on the study: Clustering assigned about 80% of the approximately 390 genotyped donors to the Caucasian-associated ancestry cluster.

The PCR had 60 Vbeta and 13 Jbeta primers. TCRdb's table, derived via immunoSEQ multiplex PCR, lists solely in-frame clones and lacks some. The data hold around 65,000 clones, with 85% observed a single time. Points from the study as a whole: Among the most significant clusters, several appeared linked to common viral pathogens in a later analysis. The productive fraction for most TCR beta V segments was about 90% or about 30% in an earlier analysis.

Unmatched junction bases numbered 17, after V lost 2 bases and J lost 3 bases. Germline-derived CDR1 and CDR2 are MGHRA and YSYEKL. The CDR3 totals 20 residues. For this clone: The target antigen is unknown.

J is TRBJ2-1 and V is TRBV4-1, with TRBD2 matching over 9 bases. The receptor's source is a female donor in good health and CMV-seronegative. The material sequenced was PBMCs. CDR3 protein: CASSQTRGALAGGNYNEQFF. The CDR3 nucleotides read TGCGCCAGCAGCCAAACACGGGGGGCGTTGGCGGGGGGGAACTACAATGAGCAGTTCTTC.